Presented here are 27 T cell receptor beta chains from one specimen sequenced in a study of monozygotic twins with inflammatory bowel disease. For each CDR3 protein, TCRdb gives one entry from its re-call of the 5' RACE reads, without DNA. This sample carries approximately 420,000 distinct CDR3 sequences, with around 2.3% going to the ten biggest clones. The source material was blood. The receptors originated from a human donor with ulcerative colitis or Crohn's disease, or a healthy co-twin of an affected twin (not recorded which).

The CDR3 loop is CSVLRTAGSEKLFF. The chain carries TRBV29-1 and TRBJ1-4; without DNA, the TCRdb call of TRBD1 cannot be checked. The CDR3 has 14 amino acids. Germline V gives CDR1 SQVTM, CDR2 ANQGSEA.

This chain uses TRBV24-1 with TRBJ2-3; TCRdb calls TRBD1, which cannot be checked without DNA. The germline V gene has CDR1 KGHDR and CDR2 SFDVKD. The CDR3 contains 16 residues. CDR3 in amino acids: CATSPPIGVSADTQYF.

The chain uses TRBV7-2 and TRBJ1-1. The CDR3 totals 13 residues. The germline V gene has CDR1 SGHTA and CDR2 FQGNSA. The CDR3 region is CASLRTGNTEAFF.

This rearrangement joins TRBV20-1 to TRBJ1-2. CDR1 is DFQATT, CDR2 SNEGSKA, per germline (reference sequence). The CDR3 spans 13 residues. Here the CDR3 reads CSARGGGKNGYTF.

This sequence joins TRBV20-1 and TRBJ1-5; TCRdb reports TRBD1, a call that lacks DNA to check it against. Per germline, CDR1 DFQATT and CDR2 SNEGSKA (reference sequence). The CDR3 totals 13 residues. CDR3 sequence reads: CSAGAQRNQPQHF.

CDR3 protein: CASSPLGYEQYF. The chain recombines TRBV28 with TRBJ2-7; the D call from TCRdb, TRBD1, cannot be confirmed without DNA. Germline-derived CDR1 and CDR2 are MDHEN and SYDVKM. The length of the CDR3 is 12 residues.

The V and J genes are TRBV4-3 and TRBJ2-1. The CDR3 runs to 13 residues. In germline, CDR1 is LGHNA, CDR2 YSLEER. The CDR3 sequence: CASSQDLSKEQFF.

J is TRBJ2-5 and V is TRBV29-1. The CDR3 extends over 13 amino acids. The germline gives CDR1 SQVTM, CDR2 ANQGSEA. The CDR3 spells CSVATKLQETQYF.

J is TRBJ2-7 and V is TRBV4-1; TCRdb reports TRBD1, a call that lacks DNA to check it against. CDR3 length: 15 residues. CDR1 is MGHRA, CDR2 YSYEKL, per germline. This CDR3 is CASSQEGTEAYEQYF.

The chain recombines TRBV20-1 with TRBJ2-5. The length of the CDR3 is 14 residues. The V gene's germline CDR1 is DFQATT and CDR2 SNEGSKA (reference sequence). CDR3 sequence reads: CSAPPDGHQETQYF.

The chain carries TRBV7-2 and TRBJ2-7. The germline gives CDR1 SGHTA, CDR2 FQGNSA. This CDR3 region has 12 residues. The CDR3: CASSLAIGQQYF.

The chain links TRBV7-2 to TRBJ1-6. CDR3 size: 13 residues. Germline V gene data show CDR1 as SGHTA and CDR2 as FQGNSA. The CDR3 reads CASSMKRDSPLHF.

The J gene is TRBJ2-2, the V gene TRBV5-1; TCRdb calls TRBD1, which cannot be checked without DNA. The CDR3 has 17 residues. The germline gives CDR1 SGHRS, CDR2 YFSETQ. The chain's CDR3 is CASSLSPGGSNTGELFF.

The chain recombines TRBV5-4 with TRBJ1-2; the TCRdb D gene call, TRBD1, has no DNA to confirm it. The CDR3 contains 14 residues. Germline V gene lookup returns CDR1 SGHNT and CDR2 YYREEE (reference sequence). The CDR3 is CASSFENRVYGYTF.

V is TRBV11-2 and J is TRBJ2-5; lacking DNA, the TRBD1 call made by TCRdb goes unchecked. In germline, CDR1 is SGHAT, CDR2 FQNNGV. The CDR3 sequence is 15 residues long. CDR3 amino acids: CASSRRDRYQETQYF. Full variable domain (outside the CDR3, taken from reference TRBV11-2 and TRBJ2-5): EAGVAQSPRYKIIEKRQSVAFWCNPISGHATLYWYQQILGQGPKLLIQFQNNGVVDDSQLPKDRFSAERLKGVDSTLKIQPAKLEDSAVYLCASSRRDRYQETQYFGPGTRLLVL.

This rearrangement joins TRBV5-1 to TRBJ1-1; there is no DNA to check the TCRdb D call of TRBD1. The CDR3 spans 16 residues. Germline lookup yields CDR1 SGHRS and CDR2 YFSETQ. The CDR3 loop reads CASSLVRFRGGTEAFF.

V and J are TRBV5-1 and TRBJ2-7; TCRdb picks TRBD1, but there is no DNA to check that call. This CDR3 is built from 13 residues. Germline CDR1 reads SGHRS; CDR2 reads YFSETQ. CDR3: CASSYRETYEQYF. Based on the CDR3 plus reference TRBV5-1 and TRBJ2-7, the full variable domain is KAGVTQTPRYLIKTRGQQVTLSCSPISGHRSVSWYQQTPGQGLQFLFEYFSETQRNKGNFPGRFSGRQFSNSRSEMNVSTLELGDSALYLCASSYRETYEQYFGPGTRLTVT.

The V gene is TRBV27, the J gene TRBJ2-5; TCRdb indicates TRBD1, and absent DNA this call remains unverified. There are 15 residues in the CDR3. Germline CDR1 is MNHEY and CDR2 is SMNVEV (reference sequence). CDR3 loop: CASSPLRTYQETQYF.

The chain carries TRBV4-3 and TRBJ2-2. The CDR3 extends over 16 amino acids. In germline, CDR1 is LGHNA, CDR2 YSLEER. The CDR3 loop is CASSQGATANTGELFF.

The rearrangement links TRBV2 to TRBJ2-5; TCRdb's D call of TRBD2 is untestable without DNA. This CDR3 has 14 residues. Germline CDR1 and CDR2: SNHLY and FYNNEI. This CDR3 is CASSLGLAVETQYF. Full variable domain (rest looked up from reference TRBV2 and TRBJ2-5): EPEVTQTPSHQVTQMGQEVILRCVPISNHLYFYWYRQILGQKVEFLVSFYNNEISEKSEIFDDQFSVERPDGSNFTLKIRSTKLEDSAMYFCASSLGLAVETQYFGPGTRLLVL.

CDR3 loop: CASSLDSGSEKLFF. V gene TRBV7-2 combines with J gene TRBJ1-4. Germline V CDR1 and CDR2: SGHTA, FQGNSA. The CDR3 length is 14 residues.

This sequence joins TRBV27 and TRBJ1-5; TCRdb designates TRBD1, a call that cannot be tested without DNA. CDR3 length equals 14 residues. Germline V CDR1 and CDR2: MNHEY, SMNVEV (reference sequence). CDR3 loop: CASSLSLQGQPQHF.

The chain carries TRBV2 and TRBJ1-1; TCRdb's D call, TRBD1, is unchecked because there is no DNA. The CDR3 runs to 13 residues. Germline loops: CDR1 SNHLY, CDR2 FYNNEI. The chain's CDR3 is CASPGAKNTEAFF.

This CDR3 reads CASSRAGLQNTGELFF. This chain uses TRBV28 with TRBJ2-2; TCRdb picks TRBD2, but there is no DNA to check that call. The CDR3 totals 16 residues. The germline gives CDR1 MDHEN, CDR2 SYDVKM.

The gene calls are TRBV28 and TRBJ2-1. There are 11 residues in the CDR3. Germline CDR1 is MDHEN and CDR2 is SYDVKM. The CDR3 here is CASGAYNEQFF.

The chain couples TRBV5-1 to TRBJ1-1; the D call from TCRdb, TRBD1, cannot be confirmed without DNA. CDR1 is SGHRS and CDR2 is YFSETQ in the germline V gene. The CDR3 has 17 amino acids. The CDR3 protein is CASSWVTGLNLNTEAFF.

CDR3 loop: CASSPTTFGTQYNEQFF. This chain links TRBV2 with TRBJ2-1; TCRdb gives TRBD1 as the D gene, but with no DNA this cannot be confirmed. CDR1 and CDR2 from the germline V gene are SNHLY and FYNNEI. The CDR3 has 17 residues. The whole variable domain, remainder taken from reference TRBV2 and TRBJ2-1, is EPEVTQTPSHQVTQMGQEVILRCVPISNHLYFYWYRQILGQKVEFLVSFYNNEISEKSEIFDDQFSVERPDGSNFTLKIRSTKLEDSAMYFCASSPTTFGTQYNEQFFGPGTRLTVL.